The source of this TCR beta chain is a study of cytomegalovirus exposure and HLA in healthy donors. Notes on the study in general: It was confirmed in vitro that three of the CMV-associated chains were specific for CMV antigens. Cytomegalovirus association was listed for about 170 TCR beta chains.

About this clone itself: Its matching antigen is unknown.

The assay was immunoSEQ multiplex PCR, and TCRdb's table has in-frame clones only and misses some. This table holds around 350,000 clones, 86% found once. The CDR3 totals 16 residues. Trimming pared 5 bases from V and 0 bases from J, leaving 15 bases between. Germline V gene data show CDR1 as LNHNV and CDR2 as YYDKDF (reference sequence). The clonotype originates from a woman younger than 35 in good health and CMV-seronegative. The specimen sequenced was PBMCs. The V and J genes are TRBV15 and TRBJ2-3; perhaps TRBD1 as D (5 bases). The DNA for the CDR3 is TGTGCCACCAGCCGATCGATGGACATTAGCACAGATACGCAGTATTTT. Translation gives CATSRSMDISTDTQYF.